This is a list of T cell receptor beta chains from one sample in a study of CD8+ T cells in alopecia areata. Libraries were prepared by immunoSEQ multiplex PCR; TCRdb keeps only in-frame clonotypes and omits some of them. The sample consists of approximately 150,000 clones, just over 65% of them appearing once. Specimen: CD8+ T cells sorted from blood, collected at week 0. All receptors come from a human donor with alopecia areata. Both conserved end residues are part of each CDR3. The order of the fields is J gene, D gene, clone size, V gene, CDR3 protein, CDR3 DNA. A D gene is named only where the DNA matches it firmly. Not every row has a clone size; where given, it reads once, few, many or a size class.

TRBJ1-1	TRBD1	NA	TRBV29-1	CSVGQGVNTEAFF	TGCAGCGTGGGCCAGGGGGTGAACACTGAAGCTTTCTTT
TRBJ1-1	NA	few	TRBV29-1	CSVVGAQDTEAFF	TGCAGCGTTGTTGGGGCGCAGGACACTGAAGCTTTCTTT
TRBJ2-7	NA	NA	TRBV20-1	CSGRNGREQYF	TGCAGTGGCCGAAACGGGCGGGAGCAGTACTTC
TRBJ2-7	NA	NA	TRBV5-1	CASSLVTALVEQYF	TGCGCCAGCAGCTTGGTGACAGCCCTCGTCGAGCAGTACTTC
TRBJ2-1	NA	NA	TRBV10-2	CASRQDEQFF	TGCGCCAGTCGACAGGATGAGCAGTTCTTC
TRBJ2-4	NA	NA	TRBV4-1	CASSQAGNIQYF	TGCGCCAGCAGCCAAGCGGGAAACATTCAGTACTTC
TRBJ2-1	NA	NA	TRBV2	CASSGGVNEQFF	TGTGCCAGCAGTGGGGGTGTCAATGAGCAGTTCTTC
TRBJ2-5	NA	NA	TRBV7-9	CASSSAGRETQYF	TGTGCCAGCAGCTCGGCGGGGAGAGAGACCCAGTACTTC
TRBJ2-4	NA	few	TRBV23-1	CASSALEGLAKNIQYF	TGCGCCAGCAGTGCTCTTGAAGGGCTAGCCAAAAACATTCAGTACTTC
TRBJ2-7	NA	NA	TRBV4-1	CASSQVGRSYEQYF	TGCGCCAGCAGCCAAGTAGGCAGGTCCTACGAGCAGTACTTC
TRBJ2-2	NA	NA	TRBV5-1	CASSVGGPLTGELFF	TGCGCCAGCAGCGTCGGGGGACCTCTCACCGGGGAGCTGTTTTTT
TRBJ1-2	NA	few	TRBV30	CAWSLEYGYTF	TGTGCCTGGAGTTTAGAATATGGCTACACCTTC
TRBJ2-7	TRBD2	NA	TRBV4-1	CASSQDLAGASYEQYF	TGCGCCAGCAGCCAAGATCTAGCGGGGGCCTCCTACGAGCAGTACTTC
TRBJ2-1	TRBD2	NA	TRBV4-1	CASSRPGLAGGPSSYNEQFF	TGCGCCAGCAGCCGACCGGGACTAGCGGGGGGTCCTAGCTCCTACAATGAGCAGTTCTTC
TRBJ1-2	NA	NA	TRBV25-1	CASSELAQGGVNGYTF	TGTGCCAGCAGTGAATTAGCACAGGGAGGGGTGAATGGCTACACCTTC
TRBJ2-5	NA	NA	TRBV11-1	CASSKYLGRQETQYF	TGTGCCAGCAGCAAATACCTGGGACGACAAGAGACCCAGTACTTC
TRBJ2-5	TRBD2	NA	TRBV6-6	CASSLAGGPSGETQYF	TGTGCCAGCAGTCTAGCGGGGGGGCCAAGCGGTGAGACCCAGTACTTC
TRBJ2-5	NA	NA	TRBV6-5	CASSYSGRETQYF	TGTGCCAGCAGTTACTCGGGAAGAGAGACCCAGTACTTC
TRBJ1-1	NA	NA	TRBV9	CASSVVEGRTGATNTEAFF	TGTGCCAGCAGCGTAGTGGAAGGTCGTACGGGGGCTACCAACACTGAAGCTTTCTTT
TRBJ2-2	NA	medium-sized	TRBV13	CASSSYRAGELFF	TGTGCCAGCAGCTCCTATCGGGCCGGGGAGCTGTTTTTT
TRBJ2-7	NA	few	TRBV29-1	CSGYSDEQYF	TGCAGCGGTTATTCGGACGAGCAGTACTTC
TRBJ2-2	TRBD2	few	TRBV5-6	CASSLPSGHDTGELFF	TGTGCCAGCAGCTTGCCTAGCGGTCATGACACCGGGGAGCTGTTTTTT
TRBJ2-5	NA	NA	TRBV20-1	CSALAGETQYF	TGCAGTGCTCTGGCGGGGGAGACCCAGTACTTC
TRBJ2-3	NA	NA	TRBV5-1	CASSLEGGGTDTQYF	TGCGCCAGCAGCTTGGAGGGGGGCGGCACAGATACGCAGTATTTT
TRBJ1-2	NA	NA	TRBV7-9	CASSLGYGGYTF	TGTGCCAGCAGCTTAGGATATGGTGGCTACACCTTC